The T cell receptor (beta chain) under discussion was sequenced for a study of blood T cell repertoires in COVID-19. TCRdb keeps only in-frame clones here, not all; method: immunoSEQ multiplex PCR. The sample records roughly 190,000 clones, roughly 88% being singletons. Germline V gives CDR1 KGHDR, CDR2 SFDVKD. V dropped 4 bases and J dropped 6; count of bases not matched to a gene: 5. The CDR3 is 14 amino acids. The sequencing sample was made of peripheral blood. This clonotype was obtained from a woman in her 40s who had recovered from COVID-19. The rearrangement links TRBV24-1 to TRBJ1-5; 7 bases are a match to TRBD1. Here the CDR3 DNA reads TGTGCCACCAGTGACACAGGGGTTTTTCAGCCCCAGCATTTT. As protein: CATSDTGVFQPQHF.